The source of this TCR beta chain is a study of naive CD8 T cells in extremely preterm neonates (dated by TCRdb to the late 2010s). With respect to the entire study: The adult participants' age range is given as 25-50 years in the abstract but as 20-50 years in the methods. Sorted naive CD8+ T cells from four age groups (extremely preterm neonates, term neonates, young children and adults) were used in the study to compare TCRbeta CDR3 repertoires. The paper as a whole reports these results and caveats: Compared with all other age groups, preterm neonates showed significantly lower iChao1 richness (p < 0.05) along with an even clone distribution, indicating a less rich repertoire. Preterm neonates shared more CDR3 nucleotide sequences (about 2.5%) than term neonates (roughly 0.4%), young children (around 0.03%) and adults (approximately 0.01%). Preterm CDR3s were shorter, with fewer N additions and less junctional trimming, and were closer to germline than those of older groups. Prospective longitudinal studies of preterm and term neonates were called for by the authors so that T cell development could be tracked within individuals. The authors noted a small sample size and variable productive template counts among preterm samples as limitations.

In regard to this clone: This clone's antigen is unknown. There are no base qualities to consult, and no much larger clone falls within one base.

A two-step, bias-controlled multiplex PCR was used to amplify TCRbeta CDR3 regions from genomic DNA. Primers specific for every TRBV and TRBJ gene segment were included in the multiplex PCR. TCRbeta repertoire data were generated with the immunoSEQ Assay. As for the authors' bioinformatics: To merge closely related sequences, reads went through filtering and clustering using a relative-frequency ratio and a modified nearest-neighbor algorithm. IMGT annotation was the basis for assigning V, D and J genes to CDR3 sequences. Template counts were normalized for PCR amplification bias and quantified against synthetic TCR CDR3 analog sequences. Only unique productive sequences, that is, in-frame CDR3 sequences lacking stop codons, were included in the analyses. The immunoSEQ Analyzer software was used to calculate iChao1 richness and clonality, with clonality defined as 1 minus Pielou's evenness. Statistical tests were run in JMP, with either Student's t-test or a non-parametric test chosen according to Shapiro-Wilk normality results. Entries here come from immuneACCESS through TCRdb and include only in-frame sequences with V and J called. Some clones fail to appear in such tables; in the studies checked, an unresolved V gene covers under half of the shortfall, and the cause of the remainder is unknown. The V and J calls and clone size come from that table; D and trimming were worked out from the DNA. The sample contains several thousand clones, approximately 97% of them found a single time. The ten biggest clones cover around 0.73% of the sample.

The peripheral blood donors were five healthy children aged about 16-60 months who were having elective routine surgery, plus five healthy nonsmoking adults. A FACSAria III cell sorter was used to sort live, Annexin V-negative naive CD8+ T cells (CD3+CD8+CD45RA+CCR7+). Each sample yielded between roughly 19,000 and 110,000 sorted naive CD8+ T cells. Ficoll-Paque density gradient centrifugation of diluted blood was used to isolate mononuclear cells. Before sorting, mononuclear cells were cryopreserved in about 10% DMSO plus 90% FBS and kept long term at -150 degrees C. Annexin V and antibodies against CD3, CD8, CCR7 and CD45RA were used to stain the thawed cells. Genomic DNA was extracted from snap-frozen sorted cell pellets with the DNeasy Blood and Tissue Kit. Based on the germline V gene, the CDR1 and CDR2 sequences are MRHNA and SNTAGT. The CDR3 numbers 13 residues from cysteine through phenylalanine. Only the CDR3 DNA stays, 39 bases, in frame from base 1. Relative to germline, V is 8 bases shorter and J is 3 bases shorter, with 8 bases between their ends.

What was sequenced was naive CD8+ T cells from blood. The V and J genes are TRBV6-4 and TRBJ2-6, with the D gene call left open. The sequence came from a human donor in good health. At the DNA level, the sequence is TGTGCCAGCCTGCGAGGTGGGGCCAACGTCCTGACTTTC. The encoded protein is CASLRGGANVLTF.